The 29 T cell receptor beta chains in this list originate from one sample, sequenced in a study of cytomegalovirus exposure and HLA in healthy donors. TCRdb's copy holds only in-frame clones and misses some; the assay was immunoSEQ multiplex PCR. The table records 30,000 to 40,000 clones, approximately 92% of them present only once. The sequencing sample was made of PBMCs. Receptors were obtained from a man between 18 and 35 years old in good health and CMV-seronegative.

V is TRBV18 and J is TRBJ2-3; D is undetermined. Trimming cost V 0 bases and J 0 bases, with 4 bases left between them. This CDR3 has 14 residues. CDR1 and CDR2 (germline): KGHSH, LQKENI. CDR3 nucleotide sequence: TGTGCCAGCTCACCACCCTCTAGCACAGATACGCAGTATTTT. Its translation: CASSPPSSTDTQYF.

The chain employs TRBV9 and TRBJ2-1; 10 nucleotides align to TRBD2. CDR3 length: 16 amino acids. CDR1 and CDR2 from the germline V gene are SGDLS and YYNGEE. V was clipped by 4 bases and J by 4 bases; unmatched bases: 8. Written as DNA, the CDR3 is TGTGCCAGCAGCTACAGCGGGAGGGACACATACAATGAGCAGTTCTTC. The encoded protein is CASSYSGRDTYNEQFF.

Only one count was recorded for this clone. This chain connects TRBV6-1 to TRBJ1-5, with a possible D match to TRBD1 (6 bases). CDR3 size: 15 residues. Germline loops: CDR1 MNHNS, CDR2 SASEGT. V lost 2 bases to trimming and J lost 4 bases, with 12 bases between them. DNA for the CDR3: TGTGCCAGCAGTGAAATGGTTCAGGGGAATCAGCCCCAGCATTTT. Protein sequence: CASSEMVQGNQPQHF.

The chain is built from TRBV7-3 and TRBJ2-1; possible D gene TRBD1, 6 bases. The CDR3 sequence is 17 residues long. The V gene's germline CDR1 is SGHTA and CDR2 FQGTGA. The ends were cut back, 1 base at V and 4 bases at J, with 17 bases in the middle. CDR3 loop: CASSLNPQGTGYNEQFF. CDR3 DNA: TGTGCCAGCAGCTTAAATCCCCAAGGTACAGGGTACAATGAGCAGTTCTTC.

This chain connects TRBV5-4 to TRBJ2-7, with TRBD1 identical over 11 bases. This CDR3 has 15 residues. J gave up 6 bases and V 3 bases, and 8 bases lay outside the gene matches. Germline-derived CDR1 and CDR2 are SGHNT and YYREEE (reference sequence). In DNA form, the CDR3 reads TGTGCCAGCAGCTCCGGGGACAGGGGGTTGAGCGAGCAGTACTTC. It specifies CASSSGDRGLSEQYF.

This chain links TRBV5-1 with TRBJ2-7, with 8 bases identical to TRBD2. V was clipped by 3 bases and J by 4 bases; unmatched bases: 6. CDR1 and CDR2 from the germline V gene are SGHRS and YFSETQ. This CDR3 has 14 residues. DNA for the CDR3: TGCGCCAGCAGCTCAACCCCGGGGGGGTACGAGCAGTACTTC. The encoded protein is CASSSTPGGYEQYF.

This chain links TRBV9 with TRBJ1-1; D is unresolved. V gave up 3 bases and J gave up 1 base, with 16 bases separating them. This CDR3 has 16 amino acids. Germline-derived CDR1 and CDR2 are SGDLS and YYNGEE. DNA for the CDR3: TGTGCCAGCAGCGAGATGTCGGTTCACGAGAACACTGAAGCTTTCTTT. It codes for CASSEMSVHENTEAFF.

The chain has TRBV7-9 and TRBJ1-2, with TRBD1 identical over 10 bases. The CDR3 sequence is 12 residues long. Trimming at V came to 8 bases and at J to 13 bases, leaving 10 bases not matched to a gene. The germline gives CDR1 SEHNR, CDR2 FQNEAQ (reference sequence). The CDR3 bases are TGTGCCAGCTTGGGACAGGGGCCCACCGTCACCTTC. It encodes CASLGQGPTVTF.

CDR3 nucleotide sequence: TGTGCCAGCAGCTTGGCGGGGAGCTCCTACAATGAGCAGTTCTTC. It encodes CASSLAGSSYNEQFF. V and J are TRBV7-3 and TRBJ2-1; a weak D match, TRBD2 (6 bases). The CDR3 sequence is 15 residues long. The V gene's germline CDR1 is SGHTA and CDR2 FQGTGA. With 3 bases removed from V and 0 bases from J, the gap between germline ends came to 9 bases.

The chain employs TRBV7-9 and TRBJ2-5; the D is unclear. Trimming shortened V by 5 bases and J by 2 bases, and 15 bases separated the two germline ends. The CDR3 runs 15 residues. Germline V gene lookup returns CDR1 SEHNR and CDR2 FQNEAQ (reference sequence). CDR3: CASSPRNVPQETQYF. The CDR3 DNA sequence: TGTGCCAGCAGCCCGAGGAACGTCCCACAAGAGACCCAGTACTTC.

The V call is TRBV2, the J call TRBJ1-1; D is possibly TRBD1 (6 bases). Germline V gene lookup returns CDR1 SNHLY and CDR2 FYNNEI. The CDR3 is 15 residues long. V dropped 6 bases and J dropped 1 base, with 15 bases sitting between them. The CDR3 DNA follows: TGTGCCAGCAGCGCTTCAGGGACACGGAACACTGAAGCTTTCTTT. The encoded protein is CASSASGTRNTEAFF.

This clone was seen only once. The chain joins TRBV10-3 to TRBJ1-6; 8 positions match TRBD1. Trimming cost V 5 bases and J 7 bases; bases outside gene matches: 7. This CDR3 spans 15 amino acids. Germline V gives CDR1 ENHRY, CDR2 SYGVKD. CDR3 bases: TGTGCCATCAGTTCACAACAGGGGGAGAATTCACCCCTCCACTTT. Translation gives CAISSQQGENSPLHF.

V usage is TRBV11-1 and J usage is TRBJ2-3; 10 bases fit TRBD2. Germline V gene sequence: CDR1 SGHAT, CDR2 FQDESV (reference sequence). CDR3 size: 17 residues. The ends lost 1 base at V and 3 bases at J; junction bases unmatched: 7. The DNA for the CDR3 is TGTGCCAGCAGCTTAGGACTAGCGGGCGAGGGGACAGATACGCAGTATTTT. This encodes CASSLGLAGEGTDTQYF.

The rearrangement uses TRBV28 and TRBJ2-6, with no clear D. In germline, CDR1 is MDHEN, CDR2 SYDVKM. The CDR3 covers 14 residues. The ends were cut back, 5 bases at V and 1 base at J, with 6 bases in the middle. The CDR3 DNA follows: TGTGCCAGCAGTGTGACATCTGGGGCCAACGTCCTGACTTTC. It is translated as CASSVTSGANVLTF.

The rearrangement links TRBV5-4 to TRBJ2-1; D may be TRBD2 (5 bases). The germline V gene encodes CDR1 SGHNT and CDR2 YYREEE (reference sequence). V shed 2 bases and J shed 6 bases, with 12 bases lying between them. The CDR3 spans 14 residues. The CDR3 DNA is TGTGCCAGCAGCTTAAAACTAGTCGGCAATGAGCAGTTCTTC. It encodes CASSLKLVGNEQFF.

The chain has TRBV27 and TRBJ2-4; TRBD2 is a possible D gene (6 bases). V lost 3 bases and J 6 bases, leaving 9 bases between the germline ends. This CDR3 contains 13 residues. Germline V gene sequence: CDR1 MNHEY, CDR2 SMNVEV (reference sequence). As DNA, the CDR3 is TGTGCCAGCAGTTTTAGGGGAGGAAACATTCAGTACTTC. It yields the protein CASSFRGGNIQYF.

This chain links TRBV5-5 with TRBJ2-7; tentative D call: TRBD1 (6 bases). The ends were cut back, 5 bases at V and 6 bases at J, with 21 bases in the middle. CDR3 length: 15 residues. CDR1 SGHKS and CDR2 YYEKEE come from the germline V gene (reference sequence). CDR3 residues: CASRSTSGQIAEQYF. DNA for the CDR3: TGTGCCAGCAGGAGTACCTCCGGACAGATTGCCGAGCAGTACTTC.

The chain uses TRBV28 and TRBJ2-5; D is perhaps TRBD1 (5 bases). This CDR3 region has 13 residues. Germline values: CDR1 MDHEN, CDR2 SYDVKM. Trimming removed 3 bases at V and 4 bases at J, with 9 bases between. CDR3 DNA sequence: TGTGCCAGCAGTTTTGGGCAGGGAGAGACCCAGTACTTC. Translated: CASSFGQGETQYF.

The chain combines TRBV5-4 with TRBJ1-1, with 10 positions matching TRBD1. The V segment lost 0 bases and the J segment 6 bases; nucleotides outside the gene matches: 2. CDR3 length: 14 residues. Per germline, CDR1 SGHNT and CDR2 YYREEE (reference sequence). The CDR3 sequence: CASSLVGTGAEAFF. DNA for the CDR3: TGTGCCAGCAGCTTGGTAGGGACAGGGGCTGAAGCTTTCTTT.

This chain joins TRBV2 and TRBJ2-5, with D tentatively TRBD1 (7 bases). The germline CDR1 and CDR2 sequences are SNHLY and FYNNEI. Trimming pared 3 bases from V and 5 bases from J, leaving 16 bases between. The CDR3 runs to 15 residues. This CDR3 is CASSDWTGGGETQYF. In nucleotides, the CDR3 is TGTGCCAGCAGTGATTGGACAGGTGGGGGGGAGACCCAGTACTTC.

The V gene is TRBV11-2, the J gene TRBJ2-3; TRBD2 matches 11 bases. The germline V gene encodes CDR1 SGHAT and CDR2 FQNNGV. CDR3 size: 16 residues. With 8 bases clipped from V and 5 bases from J, the junction kept 12 bases outside the gene matches. The CDR3 region is CASPNKLAGERDTQYF. The CDR3, as DNA: TGTGCCAGCCCCAATAAACTAGCGGGAGAAAGAGATACGCAGTATTTT.

The chain recombines TRBV19 with TRBJ1-2, with 7 bases that match TRBD1. Germline values: CDR1 LNHDA, CDR2 SQIVND (reference sequence). There are 15 residues in the CDR3. The V and J ends lost 5 bases and 2 bases, in that order; junction bases with no gene match: 8. CDR3 region: CASSVHRGYNYGYTF. CDR3 sequence (DNA): TGTGCCAGTAGTGTACACAGGGGCTACAACTATGGCTACACCTTC.

This clone was observed a few times. The chain joins TRBV28 to TRBJ2-5, with TRBD2 as a possible D gene (6 bases). The CDR3 totals 14 residues. The V end was cut by 6 bases, the J end by 5 bases, with 16 bases between. The germline V gene has CDR1 MDHEN and CDR2 SYDVKM. For the CDR3, the DNA is TGTGCCAGCAGCCGTCCGGGAGAGACGGAGACCCAGTACTTC. Translation: CASSRPGETETQYF.

This sequence joins TRBV5-6 and TRBJ1-6, with 11 bases fitting TRBD1. J lost 9 bases, V lost 4 bases, and 3 bases had no gene match. CDR3 length equals 14 residues. Germline-derived CDR1 and CDR2 are SGHDT and YYEEEE. Here the CDR3 DNA reads TGTGCCAGCAGCAGGGACAGGGGGGCTTCACCCCTCCACTTT. Its translation is CASSRDRGASPLHF.

The V and J genes are TRBV29-1 and TRBJ2-1, with 8 bases lining up with TRBD1. The CDR3 sequence is 12 residues long. Trimming removed 6 bases from V and 8 bases from J; junction bases left unmatched: 6. The germline V gene has CDR1 SQVTM and CDR2 ANQGSEA. CDR3 sequence: CSVRTGMDEQFF. The CDR3 DNA follows: TGCAGCGTACGGACAGGGATGGATGAGCAGTTCTTC.

The V call is TRBV6-4, the J call TRBJ2-1, with D unresolved. Trimming pared 6 bases from V and 11 bases from J, leaving 8 bases between. The CDR3 contains 10 residues. CDR1 MRHNA and CDR2 SNTAGT come from the germline V gene. In DNA form, the CDR3 reads TGTGCCAGCAGGATGCTACAGCAGTTCTTC. Its protein is CASRMLQQFF.

The chain employs TRBV6-1 and TRBJ1-6; the D gene is possibly TRBD1 (5 bases). CDR3 length equals 14 residues. Germline V CDR1 and CDR2: MNHNS, SASEGT. Trimming took 7 bases from V and 7 from J, leaving 14 bases between them. CDR3 nucleotide sequence: TGTGCCAGCAATTCGGGACTGCAGAATTCACCCCTCCACTTT. Translating it yields CASNSGLQNSPLHF.

The CDR3 region is CASTQQGINGELFF. CDR3 in DNA: TGTGCCAGTACCCAACAGGGGATTAACGGGGAGCTGTTTTTT. The V call is TRBV19, the J call TRBJ2-2, with 7 bases fitting TRBD1. Germline V CDR1 and CDR2: LNHDA, SQIVND (reference sequence). CDR3 length: 14 amino acids. V trimming: 7 bases; J trimming: 7 bases; junction bases outside the gene matches: 9. The full variable domain, with the rest looked up from reference TRBV19 and TRBJ2-2, is DGGITQSPKYLFRKEGQNVTLSCEQNLNHDAMYWYRQDPGQGLRLIYYSQIVNDFQKGDIAEGYSVSREKKESFPLTVTSAQKNPTAFYLCASTQQGINGELFFGEGSRLTVL.

This rearrangement joins TRBV5-4 to TRBJ1-4, with 10 nucleotides matching TRBD1. The V gene's germline CDR1 is SGHNT and CDR2 YYREEE (reference sequence). Trimming cost V 9 bases and J 5 bases; bases outside gene matches: 4. The length of the CDR3 is 13 residues. The CDR3 is CATRDRGNEKLFF. In DNA, the CDR3 is TGTGCCACTCGGGACAGGGGAAATGAAAAACTGTTTTTT.